Sequencing of this T cell receptor beta chain was carried out in a study of T cells expressing NK-cell markers. The wider study: In sorted CD3+CD56+NKG2C+, CD3+CD56+NKG2C- and CD3+CD56-NKG2C+ T cells, TCR beta repertoires were obtained. Among eight sequenced donors, seven carried HCMV seropositivity while one was seronegative.

General study points: In about 6 donors, dominant CD3+CD56+NKG2C+ clonotypes ranked among the top 10 CD8+ clonotypes.

About this clonotype: Its antigen is undetermined.

Germline CDR1 and CDR2: LGHNA and YNFKEQ. This CDR3 spans 15 amino acids. Scientists made TCR beta cDNA using 5'RACE template switching with UMIs. TCRdb re-called the 5' RACE reads; one entry per CDR3 protein, DNA not given. This sample's clone table lists about 410,000 distinct CDR3 sequences. The sequenced sample consisted of blood T cells: a sorted CD56 or NKG2C T cell subset, CD4+ or CD8+ T cells, or bulk PBMC T cells (not recorded which). The source of this sequence is a woman between 45 and 60 years old in good health. The genes are TRBV4-2 and TRBJ2-1; TCRdb lists TRBD1, though no DNA is available to test this call. The CDR3: CASSQLGQRYNEQFF.